These 4 T cell receptor beta chains came from one sample sequenced in a study of control samples from healthy donors and cancer patients (dated by TCRdb to the early 2020s). Library creation used the immunoSEQ multiplex PCR assay. TCRdb re-hosts the immuneACCESS table, in-frame sequences only. Its copies lack some clones; in the studies checked, an unresolved V gene accounts for under half of them, and the cause for the rest is not known. The sample yields about 130,000 clones; 85% to 95% were counted once. Approximately 0.58% of the sample rests with the top ten. The sequenced sample consisted of PBMCs. Receptor source: a man older than 75 with head and neck cancer.

The J gene is TRBJ1-4, the V gene TRBV4-3, with 8 bases fitting TRBD1. Germline CDR1 and CDR2: LGHNA and YSLEER. Unmatched junction bases numbered 10, after V lost 0 bases and J lost 1 base. This CDR3 has 19 residues. CDR3 in amino acids: CASSQEGQGALGTNEKLFF. CDR3 bases: TGCGCCAGCAGCCAAGAGGGCCAGGGGGCGCTGGGAACTAATGAAAAACTGTTTTTT.

The chain joins TRBV4-3 to TRBJ1-3; D uncertain. The CDR3 contains 16 residues. V gave up 0 bases and J gave up 0 bases, with 9 bases separating them. The germline CDR1 and CDR2 sequences are LGHNA and YSLEER. CDR3 sequence: CASSQDGRSSGNTIYF. The CDR3, as DNA: TGCGCCAGCAGCCAAGATGGCAGGAGCTCTGGAAACACCATATATTTT.

This clone has more than one count but fewer than ten. This chain joins TRBV9 and TRBJ2-1; 12 bases fit TRBD2. The CDR3 has 17 residues. Per the germline V gene, CDR1 is SGDLS and CDR2 is YYNGEE. The V segment lost 4 bases and the J segment 3 bases; nucleotides outside the gene matches: 8. The CDR3 loop is CASSLSSGGALYNEQFF. The CDR3 nucleotides read TGTGCCAGCAGCCTCTCTAGCGGGGGGGCCCTCTACAATGAGCAGTTCTTC.

Written as DNA, the CDR3 is TGTGCCAGCAGCGTCGGGACAGCTCAAGAGACCCAGTACTTC. Protein: CASSVGTAQETQYF. The chain is built from TRBV9 and TRBJ2-5, with 7 bases matching TRBD1. Germline CDR1 and CDR2: SGDLS and YYNGEE. The CDR3 runs to 14 residues. V was pared by 2 bases and J by 2 bases, with 3 bases of the junction left unmatched.